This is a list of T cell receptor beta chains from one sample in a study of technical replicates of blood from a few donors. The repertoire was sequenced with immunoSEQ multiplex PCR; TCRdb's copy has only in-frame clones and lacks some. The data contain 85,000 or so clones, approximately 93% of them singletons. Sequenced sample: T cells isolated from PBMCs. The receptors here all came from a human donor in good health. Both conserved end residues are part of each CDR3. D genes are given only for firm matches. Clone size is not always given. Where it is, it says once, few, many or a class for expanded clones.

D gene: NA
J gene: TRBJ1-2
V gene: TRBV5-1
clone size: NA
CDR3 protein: CASRIQDNYGYTF
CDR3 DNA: TGCGCCAGCAGGATACAGGATAACTATGGCTACACCTTC

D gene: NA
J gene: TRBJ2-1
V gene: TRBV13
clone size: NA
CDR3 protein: CASTRGSYEQFF
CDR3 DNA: TGTGCCAGCACCCGGGGGAGCTATGAGCAGTTCTTC

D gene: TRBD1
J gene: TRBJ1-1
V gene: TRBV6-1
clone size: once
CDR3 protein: CASSADRGNTEAFF
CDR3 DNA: TGTGCCAGCAGTGCGGACAGGGGGAACACTGAAGCTTTCTTT

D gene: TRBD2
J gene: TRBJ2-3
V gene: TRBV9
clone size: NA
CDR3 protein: CASSVNPSGLAGVTDTQYF
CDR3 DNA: TGTGCCAGCAGCGTAAACCCCTCCGGACTAGCGGGGGTCACAGATACGCAGTATTTT

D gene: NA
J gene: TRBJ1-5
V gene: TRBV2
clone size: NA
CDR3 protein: CASSLSQPQHF
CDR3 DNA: TGTGCCAGCAGCTTGTCTCAGCCCCAGCATTTT

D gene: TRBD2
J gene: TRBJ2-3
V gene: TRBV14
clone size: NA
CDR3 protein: CASSQGRGGWADTQYF
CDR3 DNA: TGTGCCAGCAGCCAAGGGCGGGGGGGCTGGGCAGATACGCAGTATTTT

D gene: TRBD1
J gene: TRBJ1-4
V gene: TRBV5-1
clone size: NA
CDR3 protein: CASSLEGQGSFEKLFF
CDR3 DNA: TGCGCCAGCAGCTTGGAGGGACAGGGTAGTTTTGAAAAACTGTTTTTT

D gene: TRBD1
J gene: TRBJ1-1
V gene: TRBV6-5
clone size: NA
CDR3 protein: CASSSDRVRRHTEAFF
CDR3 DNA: TGTGCCAGCAGTTCGGACAGGGTAAGGCGGCACACTGAAGCTTTCTTT

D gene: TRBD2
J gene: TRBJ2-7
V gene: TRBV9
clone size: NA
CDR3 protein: CASSPRVAGGSYEQYF
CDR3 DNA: TGTGCCAGCAGCCCCCGGGTAGCGGGGGGGTCTTACGAGCAGTACTTC

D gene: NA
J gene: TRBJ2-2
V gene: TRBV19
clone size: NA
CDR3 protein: CASKTAGTNTGELFF
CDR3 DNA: TGTGCCAGTAAGACTGCGGGAACGAACACCGGGGAGCTGTTTTTT

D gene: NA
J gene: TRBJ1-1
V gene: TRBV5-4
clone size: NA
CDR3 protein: CASSSYTEAFF
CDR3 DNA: TGTGCCAGCAGCTCGTACACTGAAGCTTTCTTT

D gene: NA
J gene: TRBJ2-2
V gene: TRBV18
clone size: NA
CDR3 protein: CASSPVTRTGELFF
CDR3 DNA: TGTGCCAGCTCACCAGTGACTAGGACCGGGGAGCTGTTTTTT

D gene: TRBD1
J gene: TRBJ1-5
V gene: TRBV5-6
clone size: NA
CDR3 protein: CASSLTGTGLQVLVQPQHF
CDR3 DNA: TGTGCCAGCAGCTTGACCGGGACAGGACTTCAAGTACTGGTTCAGCCCCAGCATTTT

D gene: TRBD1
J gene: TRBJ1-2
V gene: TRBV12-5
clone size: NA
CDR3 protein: CASGLPHKQGGDYGYTF
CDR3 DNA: TGTGCTAGTGGTTTGCCCCATAAACAGGGGGGAGACTATGGCTACACCTTC

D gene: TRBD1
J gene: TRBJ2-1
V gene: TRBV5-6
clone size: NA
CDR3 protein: CASRRTGAGEQFF
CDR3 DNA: TGTGCCAGCAGAAGGACAGGTGCCGGTGAGCAGTTCTTC

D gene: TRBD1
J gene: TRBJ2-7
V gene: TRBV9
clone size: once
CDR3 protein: CASSDRDRVHEQYF
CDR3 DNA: TGTGCCAGCAGCGACCGGGACAGGGTCCACGAGCAGTACTTC

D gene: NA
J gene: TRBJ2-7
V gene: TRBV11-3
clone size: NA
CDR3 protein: CASSSGLGYEQYF
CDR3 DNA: TGTGCCAGCAGCTCTGGACTGGGCTACGAGCAGTACTTC

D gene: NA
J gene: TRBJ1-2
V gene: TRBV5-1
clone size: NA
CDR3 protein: CASSLGYQGNYGYTF
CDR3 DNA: TGCGCCAGCAGCTTGGGATATCAGGGGAACTATGGCTACACCTTC

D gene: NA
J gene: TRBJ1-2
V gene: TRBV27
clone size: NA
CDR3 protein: CASSSLIDSNGYTF
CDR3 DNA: TGTGCCAGCAGTTCACTAATAGACAGCAATGGCTACACCTTC

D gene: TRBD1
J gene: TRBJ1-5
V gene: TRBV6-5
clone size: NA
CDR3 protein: CASSYSHRGANQPQHF
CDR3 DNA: TGTGCCAGCAGTTACTCCCACAGGGGAGCAAATCAGCCCCAGCATTTT

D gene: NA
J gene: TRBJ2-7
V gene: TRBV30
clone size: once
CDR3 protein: CAWSANRVEQYF
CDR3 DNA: TGTGCCTGGAGCGCAAACAGGGTTGAGCAGTACTTC

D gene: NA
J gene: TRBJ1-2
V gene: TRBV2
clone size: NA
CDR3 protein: CASSQQGNGYTF
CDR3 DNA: TGTGCCAGCAGTCAGCAGGGGAATGGCTACACCTTC